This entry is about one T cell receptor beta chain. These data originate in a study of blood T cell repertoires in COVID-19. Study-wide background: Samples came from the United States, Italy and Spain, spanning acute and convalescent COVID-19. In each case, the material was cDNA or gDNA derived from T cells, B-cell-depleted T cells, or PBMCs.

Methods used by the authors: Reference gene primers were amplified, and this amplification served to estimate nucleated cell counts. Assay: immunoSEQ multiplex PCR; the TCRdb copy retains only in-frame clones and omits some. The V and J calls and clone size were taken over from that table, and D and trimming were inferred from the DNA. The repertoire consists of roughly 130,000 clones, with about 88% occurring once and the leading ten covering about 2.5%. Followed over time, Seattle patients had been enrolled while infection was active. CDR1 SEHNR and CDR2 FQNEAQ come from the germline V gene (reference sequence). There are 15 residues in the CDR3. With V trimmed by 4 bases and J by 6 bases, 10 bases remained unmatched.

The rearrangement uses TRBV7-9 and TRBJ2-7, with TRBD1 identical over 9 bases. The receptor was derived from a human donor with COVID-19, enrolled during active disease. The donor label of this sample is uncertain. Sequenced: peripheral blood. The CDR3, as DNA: TGTGCCAGCAGCTCCCGCCCGGGACAGGGTCCCGAGCAGTACTTC. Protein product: CASSSRPGQGPEQYF.